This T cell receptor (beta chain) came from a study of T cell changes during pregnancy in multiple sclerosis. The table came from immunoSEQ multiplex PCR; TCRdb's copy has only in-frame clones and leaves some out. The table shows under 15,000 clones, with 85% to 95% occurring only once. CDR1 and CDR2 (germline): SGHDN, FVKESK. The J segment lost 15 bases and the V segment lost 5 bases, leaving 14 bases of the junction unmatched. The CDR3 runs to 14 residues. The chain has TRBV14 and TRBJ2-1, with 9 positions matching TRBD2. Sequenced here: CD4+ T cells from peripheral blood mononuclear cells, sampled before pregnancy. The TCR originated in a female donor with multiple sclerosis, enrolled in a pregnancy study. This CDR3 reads CASSGAVSGGPSFF. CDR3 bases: TGTGCCAGCAGCGGGGCGGTTAGCGGGGGTCCTTCGTTCTTC.